The 10 T cell receptor beta chains in this list originate from one sample, sequenced in a study of CD8+ T cells in alopecia areata. Extracted from the samples, RNA was reverse transcribed into cDNA to serve as the sequencing template. The protocol was immunoSEQ multiplex PCR, while the TCRdb copy is restricted to in-frame clones and leaves out a portion. This sample carries 150,000 to 250,000 clones, nearly 60% of them seen once, and the ten largest clones take approximately 5.1%. Treatment denoted: oral pan-JAK inhibitor, 5-10 mg twice daily. Sequencing was performed on CD4+ T cells sorted from blood, taken at week 24, from a patient treated with tofacitinib. The receptors were sampled from a human donor with alopecia areata.

The chain uses TRBV11-3 and TRBJ2-3, with 8 bases matching TRBD1. V dropped 5 bases and J dropped 3; count of bases not matched to a gene: 10. In germline, CDR1 is SGHNT, CDR2 YENEEA. The CDR3 covers 16 residues. CDR3 DNA: TGTGCCAGCAGCACGGGCCGGGACAGGAGGACAGATACGCAGTATTTT. Its protein is CASSTGRDRRTDTQYF.

The chain is built from TRBV29-1 and TRBJ2-1, with no clear D. The CDR3 loop spans 15 amino acids. Germline assignment: CDR1 SQVTM and CDR2 ANQGSEA. CDR3 bases: TGCAGTGCCACAGCCGGGTCTAGCTCCTACAATGAGCAGTTCTTC. Its protein is CSATAGSSSYNEQFF.

In its sample, this clone was seen a few times. The J gene is TRBJ1-1, the V gene TRBV10-3; 8 positions agree with TRBD1. The CDR3 length is 14 residues. The germline V gene has CDR1 ENHRY and CDR2 SYGVKD. With V trimmed by 10 bases and J by 0 bases, 7 bases remained unmatched. The CDR3 reads CATGQGGMNTEAFF. As DNA, the CDR3 is TGTGCCACTGGACAGGGAGGGATGAACACTGAAGCTTTCTTT.

The V call is TRBV5-1, the J call TRBJ2-2; D gene uncertain. V lost 0 bases and J 4 bases, leaving 10 bases between the germline ends. CDR3 length: 15 residues. Looked up from germline, CDR1 is SGHRS and CDR2 is YFSETQ. CDR3 coding DNA: TGCGCCAGCAGCTTGGACCCCGCCATCACCGGGGAGCTGTTTTTT. Its translation: CASSLDPAITGELFF.

The V gene is TRBV20-1, the J gene TRBJ2-3; no clear D gene. Trimming shortened V by 8 bases and J by 1 base, and 4 bases separated the two germline ends. CDR3 length equals 10 residues. CDR1 DFQATT and CDR2 SNEGSKA come from the germline V gene (reference sequence). The DNA of the CDR3 is TGCAGTACTGGCACAGATACGCAGTATTTT. Its protein product is CSTGTDTQYF.

The J gene is TRBJ2-7, the V gene TRBV29-1; weak D call: TRBD1 (5 bases). The CDR3 is 13 residues long. Trimming took off 5 bases at V and 6 bases at J, with 17 bases between the two ends. CDR1 and CDR2 from the germline V gene are SQVTM and ANQGSEA. CDR3 loop: CSVQPTGSLEQYF. CDR3 nucleotides: TGCAGCGTTCAGCCTACAGGTTCCCTCGAGCAGTACTTC.

V gene TRBV28 combines with J gene TRBJ2-5; the D gene is possibly TRBD1 (5 bases). CDR1 MDHEN and CDR2 SYDVKM come from the germline V gene. The CDR3 is made up of 15 amino acids. V was cut by 8 bases and J by 0 bases, with 16 bases left in between. For the CDR3, the DNA is TGTGCCAGCGGACCTCTAGGGGCGAACCAAGAGACCCAGTACTTC. Residues: CASGPLGANQETQYF.

This chain connects TRBV7-2 to TRBJ1-2; D is possibly TRBD1 (5 bases). Between the trimmed V and J ends, which lost 0 bases and 0 bases, there was a span of 14 bases. Germline V lookup: CDR1 SGHTA, CDR2 FQGNSA. The CDR3 sequence is 17 residues long. CDR3 coding DNA: TGTGCCAGCAGCTTAGCCCGGATGGGGGTGGCTAACTATGGCTACACCTTC. As protein: CASSLARMGVANYGYTF.

This clone was picked up a small number of times. V and J are TRBV25-1 and TRBJ2-5; D is undetermined. The germline V and J ends were trimmed by 4 bases and 3 bases, with 9 bases remaining between them. The CDR3 totals 13 residues. From germline, CDR1 is MGHDK and CDR2 SYGVNS. The CDR3 DNA follows: TGTGCCAGCAGTGGCTACAGTAAAGAGACCCAGTACTTC. It specifies CASSGYSKETQYF.

This chain links TRBV5-1 with TRBJ2-6, with D possibly TRBD1 on 6 matching bases. V dropped 2 bases and J dropped 6 bases, with 9 bases sitting between them. The CDR3 consists of 14 residues. Germline V CDR1 and CDR2: SGHRS, YFSETQ. The CDR3 bases are TGCGCCAGCAGCTTTGCAGGGGTGGCCAACGTCCTGACTTTC. Translated, it gives CASSFAGVANVLTF.